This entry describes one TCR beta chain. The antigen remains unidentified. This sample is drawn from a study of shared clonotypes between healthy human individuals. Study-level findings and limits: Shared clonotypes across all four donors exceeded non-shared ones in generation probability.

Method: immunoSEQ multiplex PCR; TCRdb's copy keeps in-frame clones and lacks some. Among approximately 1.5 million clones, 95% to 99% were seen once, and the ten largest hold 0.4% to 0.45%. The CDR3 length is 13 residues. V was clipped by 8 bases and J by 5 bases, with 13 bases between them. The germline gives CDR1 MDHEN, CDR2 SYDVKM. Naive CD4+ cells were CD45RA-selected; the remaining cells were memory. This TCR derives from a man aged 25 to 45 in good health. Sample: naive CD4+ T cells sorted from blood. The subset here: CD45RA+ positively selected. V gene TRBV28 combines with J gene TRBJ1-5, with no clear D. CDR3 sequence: CASDGPRDQPQHF. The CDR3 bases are TGTGCCAGCGACGGGCCAAGGGATCAGCCCCAGCATTTT.